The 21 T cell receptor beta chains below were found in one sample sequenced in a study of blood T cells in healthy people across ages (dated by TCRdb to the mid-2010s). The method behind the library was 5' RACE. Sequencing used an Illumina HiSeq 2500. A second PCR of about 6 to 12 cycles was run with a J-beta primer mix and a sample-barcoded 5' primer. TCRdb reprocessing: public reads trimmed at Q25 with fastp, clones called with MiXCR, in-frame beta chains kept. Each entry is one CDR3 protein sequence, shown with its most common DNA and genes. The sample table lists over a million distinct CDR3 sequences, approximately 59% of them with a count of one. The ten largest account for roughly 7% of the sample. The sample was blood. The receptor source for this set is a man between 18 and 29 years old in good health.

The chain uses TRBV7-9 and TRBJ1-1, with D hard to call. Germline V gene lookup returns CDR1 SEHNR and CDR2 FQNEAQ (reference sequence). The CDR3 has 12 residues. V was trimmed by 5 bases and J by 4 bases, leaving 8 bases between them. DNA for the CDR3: TGTGCCAGCAGCCCAGTTGCCACTGAAGCTTTCTTT. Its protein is CASSPVATEAFF.

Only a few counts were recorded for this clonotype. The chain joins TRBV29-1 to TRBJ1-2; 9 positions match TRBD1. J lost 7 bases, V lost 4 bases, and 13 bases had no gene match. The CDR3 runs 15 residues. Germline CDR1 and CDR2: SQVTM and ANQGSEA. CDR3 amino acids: CSVAGGRDRVSGYTF. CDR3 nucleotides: TGCAGCGTTGCTGGGGGCCGGGACAGGGTCTCTGGCTACACCTTC.

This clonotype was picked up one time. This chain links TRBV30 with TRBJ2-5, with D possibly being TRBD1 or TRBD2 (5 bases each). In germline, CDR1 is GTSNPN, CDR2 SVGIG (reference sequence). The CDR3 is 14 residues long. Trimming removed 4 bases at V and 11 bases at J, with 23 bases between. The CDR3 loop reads CAWILPGLWKEQYF. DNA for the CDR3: TGTGCCTGGATACTACCGGGGCTTTGGAAGGAGCAGTACTTC. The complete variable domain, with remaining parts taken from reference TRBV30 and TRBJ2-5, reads SQTIHQWPATLVQPVGSPLSLECTVEGTSNPNLYWYRQAAGRGLQLLFYSVGIGQISSEVPQNLSASRPQDRQFILSSKKLLLSDSGFYLCAWILPGLWKEQYFGPGTRLLVL.

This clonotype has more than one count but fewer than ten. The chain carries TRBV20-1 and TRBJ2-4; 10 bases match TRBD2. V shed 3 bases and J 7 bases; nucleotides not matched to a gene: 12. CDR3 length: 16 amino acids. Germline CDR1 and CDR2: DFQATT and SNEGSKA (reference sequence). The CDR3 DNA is TGCAGTGCTAGGGGATTCGGGACTAGCGCGCGGAACATTCAGTACTTC. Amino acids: CSARGFGTSARNIQYF.

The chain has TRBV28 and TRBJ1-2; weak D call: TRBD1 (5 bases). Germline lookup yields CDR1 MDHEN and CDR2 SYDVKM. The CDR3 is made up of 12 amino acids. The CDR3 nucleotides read TGTGTGGTCCGCAGGGCTAACTATGGCTACACCTTC. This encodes CVVRRANYGYTF.

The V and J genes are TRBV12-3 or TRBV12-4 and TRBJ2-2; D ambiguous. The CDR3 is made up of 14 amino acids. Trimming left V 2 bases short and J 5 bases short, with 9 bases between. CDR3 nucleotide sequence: TGTGCCAGCAGTTTACATGGGCAAACCGGGGAGCTGTTTTTT. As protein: CASSLHGQTGELFF.

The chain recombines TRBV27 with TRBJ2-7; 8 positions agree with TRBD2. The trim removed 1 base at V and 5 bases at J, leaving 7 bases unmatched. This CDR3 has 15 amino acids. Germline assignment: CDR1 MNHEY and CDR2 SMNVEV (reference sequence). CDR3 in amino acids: CASSLFSGSIHEQYF. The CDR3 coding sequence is TGTGCCAGCAGTTTATTCAGCGGGAGTATCCACGAGCAGTACTTC.

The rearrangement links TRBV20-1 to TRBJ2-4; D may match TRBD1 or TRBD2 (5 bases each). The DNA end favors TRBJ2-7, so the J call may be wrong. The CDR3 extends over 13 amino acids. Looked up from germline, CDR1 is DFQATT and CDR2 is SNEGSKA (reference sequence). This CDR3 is CSACRDPSYEQYF. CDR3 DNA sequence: TGCAGTGCTTGCCGGGACCCCTCTTACGAGCAGTACTTC.

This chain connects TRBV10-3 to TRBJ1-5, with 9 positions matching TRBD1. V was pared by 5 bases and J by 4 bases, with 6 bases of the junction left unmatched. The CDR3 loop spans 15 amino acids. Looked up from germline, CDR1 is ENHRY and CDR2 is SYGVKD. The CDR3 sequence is CAISRDRVGNQPQHF. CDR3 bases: TGTGCCATCAGTAGGGACAGGGTGGGAAATCAGCCCCAGCATTTT.

The chain's CDR3 is CATNLAGGSGELFF. Written as DNA, the CDR3 is TGTGCCACGAACCTAGCGGGGGGTTCCGGGGAGCTGTTTTTT. The V gene is TRBV19, the J gene TRBJ2-2; 11 bases are shared with TRBD2. Germline CDR1 and CDR2: LNHDA and SQIVND (reference sequence). Unmatched junction bases numbered 7, after V lost 10 bases and J lost 6 bases. There are 14 residues in the CDR3.

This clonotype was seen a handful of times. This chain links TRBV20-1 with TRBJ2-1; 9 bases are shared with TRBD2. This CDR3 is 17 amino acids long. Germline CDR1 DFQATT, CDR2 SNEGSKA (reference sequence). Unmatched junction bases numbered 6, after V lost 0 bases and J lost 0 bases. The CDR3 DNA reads TGCAGTGCTAGAGATCGACTAGCGGCGAGCTCCTACAATGAGCAGTTCTTC. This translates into CSARDRLAASSYNEQFF.

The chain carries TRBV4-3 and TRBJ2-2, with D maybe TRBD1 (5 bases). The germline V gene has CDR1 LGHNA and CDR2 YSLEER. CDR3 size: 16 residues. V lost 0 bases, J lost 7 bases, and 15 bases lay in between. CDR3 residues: CASSQDRRQRGGELFF. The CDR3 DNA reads TGCGCCAGCAGCCAAGACCGGAGACAAAGGGGCGGGGAGCTGTTTTTT.

In nucleotides, the CDR3 is TGTGCCAGCATATCAGGGGGGCTAAGGGTCCCAGAGACCCAGTACTTC. This gives the protein CASISGGLRVPETQYF. The V gene is TRBV28, the J gene TRBJ2-5, with D possibly being TRBD1 (7 bases). Germline V gene lookup returns CDR1 MDHEN and CDR2 SYDVKM. The CDR3 is 16 amino acids. With 7 bases removed from V and 4 bases from J, the gap between germline ends came to 22 bases.

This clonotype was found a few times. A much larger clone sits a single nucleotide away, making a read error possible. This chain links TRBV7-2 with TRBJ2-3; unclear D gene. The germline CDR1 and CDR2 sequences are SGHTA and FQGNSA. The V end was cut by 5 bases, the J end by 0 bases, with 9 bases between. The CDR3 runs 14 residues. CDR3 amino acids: CASSPRSSTDTQYF. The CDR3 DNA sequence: TGTGCCAGCAGCCCACGATCTAGCACAGATACGCAGTATTTT.

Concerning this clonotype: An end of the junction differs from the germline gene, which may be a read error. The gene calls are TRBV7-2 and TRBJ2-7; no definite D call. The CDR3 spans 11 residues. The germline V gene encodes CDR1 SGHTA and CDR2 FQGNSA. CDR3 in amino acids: CVSTRGYEQYF. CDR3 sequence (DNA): TGTGTCAGCACCCGAGGCTACGAGCAGTACTTC.

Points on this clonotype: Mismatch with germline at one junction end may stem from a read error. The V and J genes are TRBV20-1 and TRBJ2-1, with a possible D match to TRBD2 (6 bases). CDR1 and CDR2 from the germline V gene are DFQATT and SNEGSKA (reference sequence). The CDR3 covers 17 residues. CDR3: CSVRDGGNYRVRNEQFF. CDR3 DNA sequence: TGCAGTGTTAGAGATGGGGGGAACTACCGGGTTCGCAATGAGCAGTTCTTC.

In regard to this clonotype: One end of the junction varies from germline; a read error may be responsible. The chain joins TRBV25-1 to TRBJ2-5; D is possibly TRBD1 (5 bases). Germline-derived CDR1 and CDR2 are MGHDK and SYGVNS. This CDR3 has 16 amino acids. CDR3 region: CASSALTELNQETRYF. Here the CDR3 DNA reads TGTGCCAGCAGTGCCCTGACAGAGCTAAACCAAGAGACCCGGTACTTC.

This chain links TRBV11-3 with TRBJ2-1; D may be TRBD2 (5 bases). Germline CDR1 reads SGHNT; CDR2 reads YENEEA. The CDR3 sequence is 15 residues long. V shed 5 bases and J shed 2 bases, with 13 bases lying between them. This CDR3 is CASSRGYFAYNEQFF. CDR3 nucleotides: TGTGCCAGCAGCCGAGGGTATTTCGCCTACAATGAGCAGTTCTTC.

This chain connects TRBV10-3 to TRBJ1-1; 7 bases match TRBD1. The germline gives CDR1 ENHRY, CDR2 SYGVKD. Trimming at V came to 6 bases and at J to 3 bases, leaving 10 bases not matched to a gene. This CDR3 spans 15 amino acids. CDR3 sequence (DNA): TGTGCCATCAGGAGAACAGGGGAGAAGGACACTGAAGCTTTCTTT. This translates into CAIRRTGEKDTEAFF.

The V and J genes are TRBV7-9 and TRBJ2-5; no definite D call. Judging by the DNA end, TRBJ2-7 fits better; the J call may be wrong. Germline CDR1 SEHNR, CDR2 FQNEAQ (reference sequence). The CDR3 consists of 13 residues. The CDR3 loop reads CASSLSVTHEQYF. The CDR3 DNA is TGTGCCAGCAGCTTAAGTGTGACTCACGAGCAGTACTTC.

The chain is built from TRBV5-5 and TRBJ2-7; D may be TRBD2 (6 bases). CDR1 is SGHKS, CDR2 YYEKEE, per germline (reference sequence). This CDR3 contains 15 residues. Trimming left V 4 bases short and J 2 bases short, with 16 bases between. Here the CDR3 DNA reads TGTGCCAGCAGCAACGCGGTAGGGAGGACCTACGAGCAGTACTTC. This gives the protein CASSNAVGRTYEQYF.